The 24 T cell receptor beta chains reported below all come from one sample, sequenced in a study of Graves' ophthalmopathy and Graves' hyperthyroidism (dated by TCRdb to 2016 to 2018). The sequencing machine was an Illumina HiSeq 2000. For repertoire sequencing, TCR beta CDR3 regions were amplified from RNA transcripts. The first round of RT-PCR was done with HTBI primers and the Qiagen OneStep RT-PCR kit, and was followed by a second round of multiplex PCR, then size selection and purification. TCRdb cleaned the public reads at Q25 with fastp, built clones with MiXCR and kept in-frame beta chains. Rows merge per CDR3 protein into single entries with the most common DNA and genes. The sample data list roughly 700,000 distinct CDR3 sequences, and roughly two fifths of these were observed just once. Jointly, the top ten make up 35% to 55% of the sample. Sequenced sample: peripheral blood. The receptors derive from an adult man with Graves' ophthalmopathy.

In DNA form, the CDR3 reads TGTGCCAGCAGCCAAGGTAAACTGACGATCTGGCACGAGCAGTACTTC. Its translation is CASSQGKLTIWHEQYF. The chain recombines TRBV9 with TRBJ2-7; D unclear. The V end was cut by 4 bases, the J end by 5 bases, with 22 bases between. Germline loops: CDR1 SGDLS, CDR2 YYNGEE. The CDR3 length is 16 residues.

This clonotype was detected only a few times. J is TRBJ2-7 and V is TRBV6-6, with 9 bases lining up with TRBD1. V shed 6 bases and J 6 bases; nucleotides not matched to a gene: 12. Germline V CDR1 and CDR2: MNHNY, SVGAGI (reference sequence). The CDR3 totals 15 residues. The CDR3 DNA sequence: TGTGCCAGCAGACTCACAGGGGGCTCCAGCTCCGAGCAGTACTTC. Translated: CASRLTGGSSSEQYF.

This clonotype was observed at least ten times. The chain employs TRBV20-1 and TRBJ1-1; D is ambiguous. The V gene lost 5 bases and the J gene lost 1 base, with 11 bases spanning the gap. The germline V gene encodes CDR1 DFQATT and CDR2 SNEGSKA (reference sequence). The CDR3 is made up of 13 amino acids. This CDR3 is CSAPGSWNTEAFF. The DNA for the CDR3 is TGCAGTGCTCCAGGCAGTTGGAACACTGAAGCTTTCTTT.

This chain joins TRBV25-1 and TRBJ2-2, with D maybe TRBD2 (5 bases). V lost 8 bases and J lost 3, with 13 bases in between. Per the germline V gene, CDR1 is MGHDK and CDR2 is SYGVNS. The CDR3 runs to 14 residues. DNA of the CDR3: TGTGCCAGCCGAAACGACGGGGACACCGGGGAGCTGTTTTTT. Protein: CASRNDGDTGELFF.

This clonotype was counted ten times or more. The chain employs TRBV15 and TRBJ1-4, with D maybe TRBD1 (6 bases). The CDR3 is 14 residues long. Between the trimmed V and J ends, which lost 7 bases and 7 bases, there was a span of 16 bases. The germline CDR1 and CDR2 sequences are LNHNV and YYDKDF (reference sequence). In DNA form, the CDR3 reads TGTGCCACCACGCCGGGGACAAGGGGTGAAAAACTGTTTTTT. Translated: CATTPGTRGEKLFF.

V and J are TRBV7-3 and TRBJ2-7; 8 positions match TRBD2. V lost 5 bases and J lost 4; bases outside the gene matches: 10. This CDR3 region has 15 residues. Germline-derived CDR1 and CDR2 are SGHTA and FQGTGA. The CDR3, as DNA: TGTGCCAGCAGCGAGATCGGGAGGGGATGGTACGAGCAGTACTTC. Amino acids: CASSEIGRGWYEQYF. Full variable domain (outside the CDR3, taken from reference TRBV7-3 and TRBJ2-7): GAGVSQTPSNKVTEKGKYVELRCDPISGHTALYWYRQSLGQGPEFLIYFQGTGAADDSGLPNDRFFAVRPEGSVSTLKIQRTERGDSAVYLCASSEIGRGWYEQYFGPGTRLTVT.

This rearrangement joins TRBV11-1 to TRBJ2-3; 7 bases match TRBD1. Germline loops: CDR1 SGHAT, CDR2 FQDESV (reference sequence). After removal of 6 bases from V and 1 base from J, the junction contained 16 bases not matched to a gene. The CDR3 extends over 18 amino acids. DNA of the CDR3: TGTGCCAGCAGTCCCAGGGGACAGAGACTACTTCGCACAGATACGCAGTATTTT. Translating it yields CASSPRGQRLLRTDTQYF.

Ten or more counts support this clonotype. The genes are TRBV7-9 and TRBJ2-7, with TRBD1 matching 9 bases. The CDR3 loop spans 14 amino acids. V lost 0 bases, J lost 7 bases, and 4 bases stayed unmatched. The germline V gene has CDR1 SEHNR and CDR2 FQNEAQ (reference sequence). The CDR3 bases are TGTGCCAGCAGCTTAGCGGGACAGGGAAGTGAGCAGTACTTC. Its translation: CASSLAGQGSEQYF. Based on the CDR3 plus reference TRBV7-9 and TRBJ2-7, the full variable domain is DTGVSQNPRHKITKRGQNVTFRCDPISEHNRLYWYRQTLGQGPEFLTYFQNEAQLEKSRLLSDRFSAERPKGSFSTLEIQRTEQGDSAMYLCASSLAGQGSEQYFGPGTRLTVT.

Concerning this clonotype: At one end, the junction sequence differs from germline, possibly due to a read error. The chain uses TRBV29-1 and TRBJ2-5; TRBD1 aligns across 7 bases. The CDR3 extends over 10 amino acids. Germline V lookup: CDR1 SQVTM, CDR2 ANQGSEA. The DNA for the CDR3 is TGCAGCGCAGGGACAGAGGGGAGCTTCTTC. Its protein is CSAGTEGSFF.

This clonotype was seen only a few times. The rearrangement joins TRBV7-3 to TRBJ2-7; D is unclear. Looked up from germline, CDR1 is SGHTA and CDR2 is FQGTGA. Trimming took off 2 bases at V and 2 bases at J, with 10 bases between the two ends. The CDR3 loop spans 14 amino acids. CDR3 sequence reads: CASSLDSPPYEQYF. CDR3 sequence (DNA): TGTGCCAGCAGCTTAGATAGCCCACCCTACGAGCAGTACTTC.

This clonotype turned up a few times. The gene calls are TRBV2 and TRBJ2-7; the D is unclear. V was clipped by 5 bases and J by 3 bases, with 14 bases between them. The CDR3 is 14 residues long. CDR1 and CDR2 (germline): SNHLY, FYNNEI. The CDR3 loop reads CASSYSRGYYEQYF. The CDR3 region has the DNA TGTGCCAGCAGTTACTCGAGAGGTTACTACGAGCAGTACTTC.

This clonotype was observed at least ten times. This chain joins TRBV7-2 and TRBJ1-5; TRBD1 is a possible D gene (5 bases). V gave up 2 bases and J gave up 7 bases, with 9 bases separating them. Germline V gene lookup returns CDR1 SGHTA and CDR2 FQGNSA. The CDR3 has 13 residues. CDR3 region: CASSLQGRQPQHF. CDR3 bases: TGTGCCAGCAGCTTACAGGGCAGGCAGCCCCAGCATTTT.

This clonotype showed up just a few times. V gene TRBV12-3 or TRBV12-4 combines with J gene TRBJ1-3; 7 nucleotides line up with TRBD1. J was trimmed by 5 bases and V by 2 bases; bases with no gene match: 6. The CDR3 has 15 amino acids. As DNA, the CDR3 is TGTGCCAGCAGTTTACGAGGACAGGATCGAAACACCATATATTTT. Its protein is CASSLRGQDRNTIYF.

This clonotype was seen at least ten times. The chain uses TRBV29-1 and TRBJ1-2, with D possibly matching TRBD1 (6 bases). The germline V gene encodes CDR1 SQVTM and CDR2 ANQGSEA. The CDR3 is 15 residues long. V was clipped by 4 bases and J by 4 bases, with 19 bases between them. The CDR3 reads CSVVATGYRGYGYTF. CDR3 sequence (DNA): TGCAGCGTTGTCGCTACAGGGTATCGCGGCTATGGCTACACCTTC.

In this sample, this clonotype turned up a few times. Relative to the germline gene, one junction end is altered; a read error may explain this. V usage is TRBV5-1 and J usage is TRBJ2-7; the D is unclear. The germline V gene has CDR1 SGHRS and CDR2 YFSETQ. CDR3 size: 14 residues. The CDR3 region has the DNA TGTGCCAGCAGGTCCCGGGTGAGGACCTACGAGCAGTACTTC. As protein: CASRSRVRTYEQYF. Looking up the rest from reference TRBV5-1 and TRBJ2-7 gives the full variable domain: KAGVTQTPRYLIKTRGQQVTLSCSPISGHRSVSWYQQTPGQGLQFLFEYFSETQRNKGNFPGRFSGRQFSNSRSEMNVSTLELGDSALYLCASRSRVRTYEQYFGPGTRLTVT.

The V call is TRBV2, the J call TRBJ2-5, with 8 bases matching TRBD1. This CDR3 region has 15 residues. The germline CDR1 and CDR2 sequences are SNHLY and FYNNEI. J was trimmed by 2 bases and V by 5 bases; bases with no gene match: 7. The CDR3 protein is CASSQDRDSQETQYF. The CDR3 coding sequence is TGTGCCAGCAGTCAGGACAGGGACTCTCAAGAGACCCAGTACTTC.

This clonotype came up many times. This rearrangement joins TRBV7-3 to TRBJ1-1; 7 bases match TRBD1. The CDR3 extends over 16 amino acids. After removal of 2 bases from V and 0 bases from J, the junction contained 6 bases not matched to a gene. CDR1 is SGHTA and CDR2 is FQGTGA in the germline V gene. CDR3 sequence: CASSLSPDRVNTEAFF. The CDR3 nucleotides read TGTGCCAGCAGCTTATCCCCAGACAGGGTGAACACTGAAGCTTTCTTT.

This clonotype was counted at least ten times. The rearrangement uses TRBV9 and TRBJ2-7; TRBD1 is a possible D gene (6 bases). V lost 0 bases, J lost 7 bases, and 14 bases lay in between. Germline CDR1 and CDR2: SGDLS and YYNGEE. This CDR3 comprises 14 residues. The DNA of the CDR3 is TGTGCCAGCAGCGTAGCGACAGAGGGGGAGGAGCAGTACTTC. Translating it yields CASSVATEGEEQYF.

The rearrangement joins TRBV11-2 to TRBJ2-7, with D unclear. Germline-derived CDR1 and CDR2 are SGHAT and FQNNGV. Trimming removed 2 bases from V and 7 bases from J, with 9 bases in between. The CDR3 spans 12 residues. As DNA, the CDR3 is TGTGCCAGCAGCTTAATTGGGTGGGAGCAGTACTTC. Translated, it gives CASSLIGWEQYF.

This clonotype was counted a few times. The gene calls are TRBV7-9 and TRBJ1-5, with unresolved D. The germline gives CDR1 SEHNR, CDR2 FQNEAQ (reference sequence). The V and J ends lost 3 bases and 7 bases respectively, with 13 bases between them. The length of the CDR3 is 14 residues. Here the CDR3 reads CASSLLDSGQPQHF. CDR3 DNA: TGTGCCAGCAGCTTGCTCGACTCGGGGCAGCCCCAGCATTTT.

This clonotype was recorded many times. The chain has TRBV7-2 and TRBJ2-7, with D unresolved. V was trimmed by 0 bases and J by 6 bases, leaving 18 bases between them. The CDR3 extends over 16 amino acids. CDR1 and CDR2 (germline): SGHTA, FQGNSA. As DNA, the CDR3 is TGTGCCAGCAGCTTAGCGCCCACGAGCCTTTTCGTCGAGCAGTACTTC. It translates to CASSLAPTSLFVEQYF.

This clonotype was recorded a few times. The J gene is TRBJ2-3, the V gene TRBV2; D call uncertain. CDR3 length equals 12 residues. Trimming stripped 3 bases from V and 2 bases from J, with 3 bases between. In germline, CDR1 is SNHLY, CDR2 FYNNEI. CDR3 sequence (DNA): TGTGCCAGCAGTGACAACACAGATACGCAGTATTTT. Residues: CASSDNTDTQYF.

V and J are TRBV19 and TRBJ1-1, with D perhaps matching TRBD1 (5 bases). Germline-derived CDR1 and CDR2 are LNHDA and SQIVND (reference sequence). V was pared by 11 bases and J by 6 bases, with 22 bases between. The CDR3 length is 14 residues. The CDR3 loop is CAWRDQGKWAEAFF. Here the CDR3 DNA reads TGTGCCTGGAGGGACCAGGGAAAGTGGGCTGAAGCTTTCTTT.

This clonotype occurred a few times. The chain employs TRBV20-1 and TRBJ1-1; 7 nucleotides align to TRBD1. Germline V gene lookup returns CDR1 DFQATT and CDR2 SNEGSKA (reference sequence). The CDR3 loop spans 14 amino acids. Trimming cost V 3 bases and J 4 bases; bases outside gene matches: 8. CDR3 bases: TGCAGTGCTAGGGTCCAGGGGGAGCGCACTGAAGCTTTCTTT. This translates into CSARVQGERTEAFF.